The table lists the clone carrying this T cell receptor beta chain with many counts. Its antigen remains unidentified. Individual cDNA molecules were tagged with unique molecular identifiers, the study reported. TCRdb re-derived calls from the 5' RACE reads in MiXCR, one entry per CDR3 protein. Here the sample spans 25,000 to 30,000 distinct CDR3 sequences, 6% to 7.5% being singletons. This sample is drawn from a study of early T cells in non-severe SARS-CoV-2 infection. As for the study in general: The sequenced material was bulk RNA from unsorted whole blood, and its chains were unpaired. Regarding the study as a whole: Anti-spike CD8 responses were favored in VDJdb matching, and private and CD4 specificities were missed.

The TCR comes from an adult who was a healthcare worker with PCR-confirmed SARS-CoV-2 infection or an uninfected control (not recorded which). Specimen: whole blood, collected at baseline.

The CDR3 region is CASSASRVESYEQYF. In DNA, the CDR3 is TGTGCCAGCAGCGCTTCCAGGGTAGAGTCCTACGAGCAGTACTTC. V gene TRBV11-2 combines with J gene TRBJ2-7; possible D gene TRBD1, 5 bases. This CDR3 has 15 residues. Trimming cost V 5 bases and J 1 base, with 15 bases left between them. Per the germline V gene, CDR1 is SGHAT and CDR2 is FQNNGV.